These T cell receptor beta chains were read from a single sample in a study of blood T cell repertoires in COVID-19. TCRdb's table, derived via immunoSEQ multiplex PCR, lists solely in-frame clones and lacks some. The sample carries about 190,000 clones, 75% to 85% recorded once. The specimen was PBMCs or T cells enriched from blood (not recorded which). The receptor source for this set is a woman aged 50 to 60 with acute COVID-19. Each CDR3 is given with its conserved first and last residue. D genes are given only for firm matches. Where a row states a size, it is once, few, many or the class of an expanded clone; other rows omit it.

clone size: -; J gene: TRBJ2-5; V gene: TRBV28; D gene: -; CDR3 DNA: TGTGCCAGCAGTCGAAGCCCCTCAGGGAAGCAAGAGACCCAGTACTTC; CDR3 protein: CASSRSPSGKQETQYF
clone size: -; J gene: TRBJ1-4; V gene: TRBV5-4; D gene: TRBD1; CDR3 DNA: TGTGCCAGCAGCTTGGCCGGGACAGGGGATGAAAAACTGTTTTTT; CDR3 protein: CASSLAGTGDEKLFF
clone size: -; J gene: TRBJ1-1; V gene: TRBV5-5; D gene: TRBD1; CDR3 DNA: TGTGCCAGCAGCTCCTCGTCGACAGGGGCGAACACTGAAGCTTTCTTT; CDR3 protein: CASSSSSTGANTEAFF
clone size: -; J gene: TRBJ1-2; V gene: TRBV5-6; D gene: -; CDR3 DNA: TGTGCCAGCAGCCCCGCTGCGGGGCATGGCTACACCTTC; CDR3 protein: CASSPAAGHGYTF
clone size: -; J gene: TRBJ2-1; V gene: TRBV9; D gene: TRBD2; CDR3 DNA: TGTGCCAGCAGCGCACTAGCGGGGCCCCGAAATGAGCAGTTCTTC; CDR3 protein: CASSALAGPRNEQFF
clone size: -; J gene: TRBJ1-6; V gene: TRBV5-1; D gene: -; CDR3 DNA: TGCGCCAGCAGCTTAGGGCAGGGGAGTTCACCCCTCCACTTT; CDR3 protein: CASSLGQGSSPLHF
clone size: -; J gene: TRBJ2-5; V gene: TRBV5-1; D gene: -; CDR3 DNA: TGCGCCAGCAGCTTAACGGGGGTCCAAGAGACCCAGTACTTC; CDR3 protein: CASSLTGVQETQYF
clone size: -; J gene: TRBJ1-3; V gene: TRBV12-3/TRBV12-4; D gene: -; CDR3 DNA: TGTGCCAGTTCTAGCGGTGGGGACACCATATATTTT; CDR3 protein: CASSSGGDTIYF
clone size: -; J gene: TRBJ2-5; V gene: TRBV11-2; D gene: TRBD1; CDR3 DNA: TGTGCCAGCAGCCGAATGACAGGGGGCCGGGAGACCCAGTACTTC; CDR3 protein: CASSRMTGGRETQYF
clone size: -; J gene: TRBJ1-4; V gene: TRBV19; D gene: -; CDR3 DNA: TGTGCCAGTAGTCTCCAGGGAATGGGGTCTAATGAAAAACTGTTTTTT; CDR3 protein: CASSLQGMGSNEKLFF
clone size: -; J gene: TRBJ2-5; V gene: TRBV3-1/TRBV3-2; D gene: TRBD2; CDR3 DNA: TGTGCCAGCAGCCAAGAGGTGTCGTCTAGCGGGGAGAAAGAGACCCAGTACTTC; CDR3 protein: CASSQEVSSSGEKETQYF
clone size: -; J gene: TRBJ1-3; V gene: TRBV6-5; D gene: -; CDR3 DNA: TGTGCCAGCAGTTCGGCGGGACTCTTCTCTGGAAACACCATATATTTT; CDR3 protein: CASSSAGLFSGNTIYF
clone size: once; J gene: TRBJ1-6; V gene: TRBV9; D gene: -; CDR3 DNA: TGTGCCAGCAGCCCCCAAGGAGGCGTAAGCTCCTATAATTCACCCCTCCACTTT; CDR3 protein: CASSPQGGVSSYNSPLHF
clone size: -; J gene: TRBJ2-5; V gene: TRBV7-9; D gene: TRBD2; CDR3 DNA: TGTGCCAGCAGCCCTGTCCGGGGAGCGGGGGACCTAGTGTCCCAGTACTTC; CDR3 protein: CASSPVRGAGDLVSQYF
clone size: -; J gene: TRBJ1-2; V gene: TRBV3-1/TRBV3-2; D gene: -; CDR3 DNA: TGTGCCAGCAGCCAAGGTCCTCCCGATGGCTACACCTTC; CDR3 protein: CASSQGPPDGYTF
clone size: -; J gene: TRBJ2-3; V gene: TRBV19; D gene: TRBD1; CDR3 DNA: TGTGCCAGTAGTACCGGGACAGGGCCTGGTTTAGGGGATACGCAGTATTTT; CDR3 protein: CASSTGTGPGLGDTQYF
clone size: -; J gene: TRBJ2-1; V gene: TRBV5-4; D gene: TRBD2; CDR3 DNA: TGTGCCAGCAGCTGGGGACTAGCGGGGGTCAGCTCCTACAATGAGCAGTTCTTC; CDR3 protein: CASSWGLAGVSSYNEQFF
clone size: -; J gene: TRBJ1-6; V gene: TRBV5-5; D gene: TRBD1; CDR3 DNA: TGTGCCAGCAGAGGGACAGGGGAATCACCCCTCCACTTT; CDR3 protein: CASRGTGESPLHF
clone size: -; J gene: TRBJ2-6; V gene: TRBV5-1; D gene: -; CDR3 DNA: TGCGCCAGCAGCCAACAGGGTGCCGGGGCCAACGTCCTGACTTTC; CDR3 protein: CASSQQGAGANVLTF
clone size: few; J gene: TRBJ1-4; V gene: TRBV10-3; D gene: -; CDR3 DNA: TGTGCCATCAGTGAGTCAGCGGGTGATAATGAAAAACTGTTTTTT; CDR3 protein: CAISESAGDNEKLFF
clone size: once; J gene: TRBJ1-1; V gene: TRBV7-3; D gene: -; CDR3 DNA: TGTGCCAGCAGCACACAGGGGAACACTGAAGCTTTCTTT; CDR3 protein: CASSTQGNTEAFF
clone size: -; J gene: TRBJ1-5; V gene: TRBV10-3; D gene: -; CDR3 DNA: TGTGCCATCAGTGAGTCGGGGAGGAGCAATCAGCCCCAGCATTTT; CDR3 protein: CAISESGRSNQPQHF
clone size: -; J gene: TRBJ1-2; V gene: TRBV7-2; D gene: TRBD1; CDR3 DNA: TGTGCCAGCAGCGTCGATTCAGGGGGCGGGGATGGCGGCTACACCTTC; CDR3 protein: CASSVDSGGGDGGYTF
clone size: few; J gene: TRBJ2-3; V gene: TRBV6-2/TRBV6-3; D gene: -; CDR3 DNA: TGTGCCAGCAGTTACTCGAGTACCAGGGATACGCAGTATTTT; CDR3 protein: CASSYSSTRDTQYF
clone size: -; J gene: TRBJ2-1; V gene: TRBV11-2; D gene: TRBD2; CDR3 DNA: TGTGCCAGCAGCCCCAAGAGACTAGCGGGGGGGACTGATGAGCAGTTCTTC; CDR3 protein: CASSPKRLAGGTDEQFF
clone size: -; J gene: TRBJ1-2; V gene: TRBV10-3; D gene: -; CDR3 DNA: TGTGCCATCAGTGAAACAGGCTCCTATGGCTACACCTTC; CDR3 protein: CAISETGSYGYTF
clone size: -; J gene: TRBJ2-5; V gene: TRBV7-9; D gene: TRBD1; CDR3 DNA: TGTGCCAGCAGCCCGACAGGGCCCGGGGAGACCCAGTACTTC; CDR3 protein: CASSPTGPGETQYF
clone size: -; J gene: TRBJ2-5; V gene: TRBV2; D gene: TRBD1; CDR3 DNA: TGTGCCAGCAGCCCATTTACAGGGGGCGAAGAGACCCAGTACTTC; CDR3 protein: CASSPFTGGEETQYF
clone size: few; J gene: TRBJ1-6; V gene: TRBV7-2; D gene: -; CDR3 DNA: TGTGCCAGCAGCTTACAGAGCGGGGGCGATTGGTCACCCCTCCACTTT; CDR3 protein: CASSLQSGGDWSPLHF
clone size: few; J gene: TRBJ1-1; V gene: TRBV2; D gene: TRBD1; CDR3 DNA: TGTGCCAGCAGAAACACAGGGGGCACTGAAGCTTTCTTT; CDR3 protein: CASRNTGGTEAFF
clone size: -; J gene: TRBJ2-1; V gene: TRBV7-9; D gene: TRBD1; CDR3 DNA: TGTGCCAGCAGCCATTGGAGAGGGACAGGGTCTGGCGATGAGCAGTTCTTC; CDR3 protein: CASSHWRGTGSGDEQFF